This entry lists 26 T cell receptor beta chains sequenced from one sample in a study of CD8+ T cells in alopecia areata. Following RNA extraction, reverse transcription yielded cDNA that acted as the sequencing template. TCRdb's copy holds only in-frame clones and misses some; the assay was immunoSEQ multiplex PCR. The repertoire holds 200,000 to 250,000 clones, roughly two fifths seen once, with 0.48% in the top ten. Treatment here: oral pan-JAK inhibitor, 5-10 mg twice daily. The sample in question was CD4+ T cells sorted from blood, obtained at approximately week 31, from a patient treated with tofacitinib. The receptors derive from a human donor with alopecia areata.

This clone occurred a few times. The V and J genes are TRBV29-1 and TRBJ1-1; D possibly corresponds to TRBD1 (5 bases). The CDR3 loop spans 13 amino acids. CDR1 is SQVTM and CDR2 is ANQGSEA in the germline V gene. Trimming removed 4 bases at V and 7 bases at J, with 16 bases between. CDR3 sequence: CSVAETVKVEAFF. In nucleotides, the CDR3 is TGCAGCGTTGCCGAGACAGTTAAAGTTGAAGCTTTCTTT. Full variable domain (missing parts from reference TRBV29-1 and TRBJ1-1): SAVISQKPSRDICQRGTSLTIQCQVDSQVTMMFWYRQQPGQSLTLIATANQGSEATYESGFVIDKFPISRPNLTFSTLTVSNMSPEDSSIYLCSVAETVKVEAFFGQGTRLTVV.

The genes are TRBV6-6 and TRBJ2-7, with D perhaps matching TRBD1 (6 bases). V lost 6 bases and J lost 2, with 8 bases in between. The CDR3 is made up of 12 amino acids. Germline loops: CDR1 MNHNY, CDR2 SVGAGI (reference sequence). The CDR3: CASRDSAYEQYF. CDR3 DNA sequence: TGTGCCAGCAGGGACAGCGCCTACGAGCAGTACTTC.

The V and J genes are TRBV25-1 and TRBJ2-3; possible D gene TRBD2, 6 bases. This CDR3 region has 14 residues. V was cut by 5 bases and J by 1 base, with 10 bases left in between. Germline CDR1 is MGHDK and CDR2 is SYGVNS. The CDR3 reads CASSPSAGTDTQYF. The CDR3 region has the DNA TGTGCCAGCAGTCCTAGCGCGGGCACAGATACGCAGTATTTT.

This clone was seen a handful of times. The gene calls are TRBV29-1 and TRBJ2-3, with no clear D. Germline values: CDR1 SQVTM, CDR2 ANQGSEA. This CDR3 spans 14 amino acids. V was trimmed by 0 bases and J by 5 bases, leaving 12 bases between them. The CDR3 protein is CSVEEAVVRDTQYF. CDR3 DNA sequence: TGCAGCGTTGAAGAGGCCGTCGTAAGAGATACGCAGTATTTT.

The genes are TRBV18 and TRBJ2-7; 10 bases line up with TRBD1. Unmatched junction bases numbered 5, after V lost 2 bases and J lost 4 bases. CDR1 KGHSH and CDR2 LQKENI come from the germline V gene. This CDR3 spans 15 amino acids. CDR3 loop: CASSPFSGQGYEQYF. Here the CDR3 DNA reads TGTGCCAGCTCACCATTCTCGGGACAGGGGTACGAGCAGTACTTC.

J is TRBJ1-1 and V is TRBV5-6; D not resolved. Looked up from germline, CDR1 is SGHDT and CDR2 is YYEEEE. The V end lost 6 bases, the J end lost 4 bases, and 19 bases lay between the germline ends. The CDR3 runs to 15 residues. The CDR3 sequence: CASNKDASGSTEAFF. DNA of the CDR3: TGTGCCAGCAACAAGGATGCTTCGGGGAGCACTGAAGCTTTCTTT. The full variable domain, rest sourced from reference TRBV5-6 and TRBJ1-1, is DAGVTQSPTHLIKTRGQQVTLRCSPKSGHDTVSWYQQALGQGPQFIFQYYEEEERQRGNFPDRFSGHQFPNYSSELNVNALLLGDSALYLCASNKDASGSTEAFFGQGTRLTVV.

This chain connects TRBV5-1 to TRBJ2-5; D possibly matches TRBD1 or TRBD2 (5 bases each). Germline CDR1 SGHRS, CDR2 YFSETQ. This CDR3 comprises 16 residues. With 0 bases removed from V and 5 bases from J, the gap between germline ends came to 17 bases. The CDR3 reads CASSLDLGASRETQYF. CDR3 nucleotide sequence: TGCGCCAGCAGCTTGGATTTAGGGGCTAGCAGGGAGACCCAGTACTTC. Looking up the rest from reference TRBV5-1 and TRBJ2-5 gives the full variable domain: KAGVTQTPRYLIKTRGQQVTLSCSPISGHRSVSWYQQTPGQGLQFLFEYFSETQRNKGNFPGRFSGRQFSNSRSEMNVSTLELGDSALYLCASSLDLGASRETQYFGPGTRLLVL.

The genes are TRBV4-1 and TRBJ2-7; 8 bases map to TRBD2. This CDR3 has 16 amino acids. CDR1 is MGHRA and CDR2 is YSYEKL in the germline V gene. V lost 3 bases and J lost 2; bases outside the gene matches: 9. CDR3 protein: CASSHSTAGATYEQYF. CDR3 nucleotide sequence: TGCGCCAGCAGCCATTCAACAGCGGGAGCTACCTACGAGCAGTACTTC.

The J gene is TRBJ2-2, the V gene TRBV7-3; no clear D. The CDR3 totals 15 residues. V was cut by 5 bases and J by 0 bases, with 10 bases left in between. Per the germline V gene, CDR1 is SGHTA and CDR2 is FQGTGA. CDR3 in amino acids: CASSDAVSNTGELFF. The CDR3 DNA sequence: TGTGCCAGCAGCGACGCGGTTTCGAACACCGGGGAGCTGTTTTTT.

The V and J genes are TRBV27 and TRBJ2-1; TRBD2 aligns across 8 bases. V shed 3 bases, J shed 9 bases, and the junction held 10 bases outside the gene matches. Germline values: CDR1 MNHEY, CDR2 SMNVEV (reference sequence). The CDR3 is 15 amino acids. The CDR3 nucleotides are TGTGCCAGCAGTTTTTCGAGGACTAGCCATTCTGAGCAGTTCTTC. It codes for CASSFSRTSHSEQFF.

J is TRBJ1-1 and V is TRBV30; TRBD1 might be the D (5 bases). Between the trimmed V and J ends, which lost 4 bases and 1 base, there was a span of 13 bases. This CDR3 region has 14 residues. CDR1 and CDR2 from the germline V gene are GTSNPN and SVGIG (reference sequence). In nucleotides, the CDR3 is TGTGCCTGGACCCGAGGGGTGGGGAACACTGAAGCTTTCTTT. As protein: CAWTRGVGNTEAFF.

The sample holds a few counts of this clone. This chain connects TRBV6-5 to TRBJ2-7, with 9 positions matching TRBD1. CDR1 and CDR2 (germline): MNHEY, SVGAGI. This CDR3 is built from 14 residues. V shed 2 bases, J shed 2 bases, and the junction held 1 base outside the gene matches. The CDR3, as DNA: TGTGCCAGCAGTTACGGGACAGGGCCCTACGAGCAGTACTTC. Residues: CASSYGTGPYEQYF.

This clone was detected only a few times. One end of the junction fails to match germline, which may point to a read error. V gene TRBV7-2 combines with J gene TRBJ2-1; D perhaps matches TRBD2 (6 bases). CDR1 is SGHTA, CDR2 FQGNSA, per germline. CDR3 length equals 14 residues. The CDR3 nucleotides are TGTGCTAGCACTGGGGGGTCCGGATACAATGAGCAGTTCTTC. It is translated as CASTGGSGYNEQFF.

This clone has only a few counts. The chain joins TRBV20-1 to TRBJ2-1, with D hard to call. The CDR3 is 11 amino acids. The V gene's germline CDR1 is DFQATT and CDR2 SNEGSKA (reference sequence). The V gene lost 7 bases and the J gene lost 7 bases, with 11 bases spanning the gap. CDR3 nucleotide sequence: TGCAGTGGTGCTACCGGTAATGAGCAGTTCTTC. Translating it yields CSGATGNEQFF.

The V and J genes are TRBV30 and TRBJ2-7; D call uncertain. The CDR3 totals 11 residues. Germline V CDR1 and CDR2: GTSNPN, SVGIG (reference sequence). Between the trimmed V and J ends, which lost 0 bases and 8 bases, there was a span of 8 bases. The CDR3 sequence: CAWSVNQQQYF. The DNA of the CDR3 is TGTGCCTGGAGTGTAAACCAACAGCAGTACTTC. The full variable domain, rest sourced from reference TRBV30 and TRBJ2-7, is SQTIHQWPATLVQPVGSPLSLECTVEGTSNPNLYWYRQAAGRGLQLLFYSVGIGQISSEVPQNLSASRPQDRQFILSSKKLLLSDSGFYLCAWSVNQQQYFGPGTRLTVT.

This sequence joins TRBV5-6 and TRBJ2-2; no reliable D call. CDR1 and CDR2 (germline): SGHDT, YYEEEE. This CDR3 is built from 15 residues. Between the trimmed V and J ends, which lost 2 bases and 1 base, there was a span of 9 bases. CDR3 region: CASSLAWENTGELFF. CDR3 nucleotide sequence: TGTGCCAGCAGCTTAGCGTGGGAGAACACCGGGGAGCTGTTTTTT.

This chain connects TRBV13 to TRBJ1-2; perhaps TRBD1 as D (6 bases). The germline V gene has CDR1 PRHDT and CDR2 FYEKMQ (reference sequence). The CDR3 spans 15 residues. Trimming took off 1 base at V and 4 bases at J, with 13 bases between the two ends. CDR3 in DNA: TGTGCCAGCAGCTTAGAGGGCAGGGGCGGCTATGGCTACACCTTC. This sequence encodes CASSLEGRGGYGYTF.

This clone has at least ten counts. The chain recombines TRBV7-9 with TRBJ2-1; D call uncertain. The CDR3 spans 12 residues. CDR1 SEHNR and CDR2 FQNEAQ come from the germline V gene (reference sequence). V was trimmed by 4 bases and J by 3 bases, leaving 4 bases between them. CDR3 loop: CASSWSYNEQFF. In nucleotides, the CDR3 is TGTGCCAGCAGCTGGAGCTACAATGAGCAGTTCTTC.

The rearrangement joins TRBV7-9 to TRBJ2-3; TRBD1 aligns across 7 bases. This CDR3 has 14 amino acids. V lost 5 bases to trimming and J lost 7 bases; unmatched junction nucleotides: 9. Per the germline V gene, CDR1 is SEHNR and CDR2 is FQNEAQ (reference sequence). The CDR3 reads CASSPGQVPYTQYF. In DNA, the CDR3 is TGTGCCAGCAGCCCAGGACAGGTTCCATATACGCAGTATTTT.

V gene TRBV5-1 combines with J gene TRBJ2-5; D possibly corresponds to TRBD2 (6 bases). Trimming cost V 3 bases and J 4 bases, with 16 bases left between them. Germline CDR1 and CDR2: SGHRS and YFSETQ. There are 15 residues in the CDR3. CDR3 loop: CASSSGRPLGETQYF. The CDR3 coding sequence is TGCGCCAGCAGCTCCGGGAGACCATTAGGAGAGACCCAGTACTTC.

This clone was picked up a small number of times. This rearrangement joins TRBV7-9 to TRBJ1-1; D possibly corresponds to TRBD1 (5 bases). V was shortened by 5 bases and J by 5 bases, with 18 bases between the two germline ends. This CDR3 comprises 15 residues. Germline V gives CDR1 SEHNR, CDR2 FQNEAQ (reference sequence). CDR3: CASSKQRGRWTEAFF. The CDR3 DNA is TGTGCCAGCAGCAAACAGAGGGGAAGGTGGACTGAAGCTTTCTTT. The variable domain in full, with the rest retrieved from reference TRBV7-9 and TRBJ1-1, is DTGVSQNPRHKITKRGQNVTFRCDPISEHNRLYWYRQTLGQGPEFLTYFQNEAQLEKSRLLSDRFSAERPKGSFSTLEIQRTEQGDSAMYLCASSKQRGRWTEAFFGQGTRLTVV.

This clone has more than one count but fewer than ten. The chain joins TRBV5-4 to TRBJ2-1; TRBD2 aligns across 7 bases. The V segment lost 4 bases and the J segment 7 bases; nucleotides outside the gene matches: 8. The CDR3 is made up of 14 amino acids. CDR1 SGHNT and CDR2 YYREEE come from the germline V gene (reference sequence). The DNA of the CDR3 is TGTGCCAGCAGCACGCCGGGGCGGGAGAATGAGCAGTTCTTC. It translates to CASSTPGRENEQFF.

This clone was picked up many times. V is TRBV15 and J is TRBJ2-3; D possibly corresponds to TRBD2 (6 bases). Germline lookup yields CDR1 LNHNV and CDR2 YYDKDF (reference sequence). CDR3 size: 19 residues. Trimming removed 2 bases at V and 2 bases at J, with 23 bases between. CDR3 sequence reads: CATSRTDLILADTTDTQYF. The DNA of the CDR3 is TGTGCCACCAGCAGAACGGACTTAATACTAGCAGATACCACAGATACGCAGTATTTT.

J is TRBJ2-1 and V is TRBV29-1; 7 nucleotides match TRBD1. The V and J ends lost 7 bases and 7 bases, in that order; junction bases with no gene match: 13. The CDR3 is 14 residues long. Per germline, CDR1 SQVTM and CDR2 ANQGSEA. The CDR3 sequence: CSDQSINRGNEQFF. In nucleotides, the CDR3 is TGCAGCGACCAATCGATAAACAGGGGTAATGAGCAGTTCTTC.

This chain uses TRBV5-6 with TRBJ2-6; no clear D gene. CDR3 length: 15 amino acids. Germline CDR1 is SGHDT and CDR2 is YYEEEE. Trimming took off 5 bases at V and 3 bases at J, with 12 bases between the two ends. CDR3 loop: CASSRWAGGANVLTF. The CDR3 region has the DNA TGTGCCAGCAGTCGGTGGGCAGGTGGGGCCAACGTCCTGACTTTC. Combining the CDR3 with reference TRBV5-6 and TRBJ2-6 gives the whole variable domain DAGVTQSPTHLIKTRGQQVTLRCSPKSGHDTVSWYQQALGQGPQFIFQYYEEEERQRGNFPDRFSGHQFPNYSSELNVNALLLGDSALYLCASSRWAGGANVLTFGAGSRLTVL.

The chain employs TRBV30 and TRBJ2-1; unclear D gene. V lost 3 bases and J lost 0, with 9 bases in between. Germline CDR1 reads GTSNPN; CDR2 reads SVGIG (reference sequence). The CDR3 has 14 amino acids. In DNA, the CDR3 is TGTGCCTGGAGCGACTGGAGCTCCTACAATGAGCAGTTCTTC. This encodes CAWSDWSSYNEQFF.